Below, 9 T cell receptor beta chains from the same sample are listed, as sequenced in a study of cytomegalovirus exposure and HLA in healthy donors. PCR involved 60 Vbeta and 13 Jbeta primers. TCRdb's table, derived via immunoSEQ multiplex PCR, lists solely in-frame clones and lacks some. The sample yields about 150,000 clones, about 74% seen once. The sequenced sample was PBMCs. All receptors come from a woman aged 35 to 49 in good health and CMV-seronegative.

This clone was detected only a few times. V is TRBV6-1 and J is TRBJ1-2; D not certain. Germline CDR1 reads MNHNS; CDR2 reads SASEGT. V was trimmed by 4 bases and J by 8 bases, leaving 14 bases between them. The CDR3 sequence is 13 residues long. This CDR3 is CASSVRPLVGYTF. CDR3 DNA: TGTGCCAGCAGTGTCAGGCCGCTTGTGGGCTACACCTTC.

This chain joins TRBV18 and TRBJ1-2; possibly TRBD1 for D (5 bases). CDR1 is KGHSH, CDR2 LQKENI, per germline. The CDR3 is 17 amino acids. Deletions cut 6 bases from V and 4 bases from J, with 24 bases between. CDR3 sequence (DNA): TGTGCCAGCTCCCCGGGGGAGAGGGAAGGTCGAATCTATGGCTACACCTTC. As protein: CASSPGEREGRIYGYTF.

The chain recombines TRBV6-1 with TRBJ1-2, with D perhaps matching TRBD1 (6 bases). Trimming took 4 bases from V and 2 from J, leaving 8 bases between them. This CDR3 contains 13 residues. Germline V lookup: CDR1 MNHNS, CDR2 SASEGT. The CDR3 DNA sequence: TGTGCCAGCAGTGGAACAGGGAACTATGGCTACACCTTC. It encodes CASSGTGNYGYTF.

This clone turned up a few times. The sample carries other DNA sequences with the same CDR3. The CDR3 reads CASSYATSTDTQYF. The CDR3 bases are TGTGCCAGCAGTTACGCGACTAGCACAGATACGCAGTATTTT. This chain uses TRBV6-5 with TRBJ2-3; D not certain. The CDR3 runs to 14 residues. Per the germline V gene, CDR1 is MNHEY and CDR2 is SVGAGI. The V and J ends lost 2 bases and 0 bases respectively, with 6 bases between them.

The chain couples TRBV30 to TRBJ2-6; D uncertain. Germline lookup yields CDR1 GTSNPN and CDR2 SVGIG (reference sequence). Trimming took off 7 bases at V and 0 bases at J, with 10 bases between the two ends. The CDR3 spans 14 residues. CDR3 in DNA: TGTGCCTCTACCCTCGGCTCTGGGGCCAACGTCCTGACTTTC. It encodes CASTLGSGANVLTF.

The rearrangement joins TRBV7-2 to TRBJ1-2; a possible D gene is TRBD1 (6 bases). With 5 bases removed from V and 8 bases from J, the gap between germline ends came to 21 bases. Germline CDR1 and CDR2: SGHTA and FQGNSA. The CDR3 loop spans 15 amino acids. This CDR3 reads CASSLGITGLRGYTF. The CDR3 bases are TGTGCCAGCAGCCTAGGGATAACAGGGTTGAGGGGCTACACCTTC.

The chain has TRBV19 and TRBJ1-2, with D perhaps matching TRBD1 (6 bases). Germline V gene sequence: CDR1 LNHDA, CDR2 SQIVND (reference sequence). CDR3 length equals 12 residues. Trimming took 8 bases from V and 10 from J, leaving 17 bases between them. This CDR3 reads CASQQGSSSYTF. The CDR3 region has the DNA TGTGCCAGTCAACAGGGTTCTTCGTCCTACACCTTC.

J is TRBJ1-1 and V is TRBV7-6, with 9 bases aligning to TRBD1. Per the germline V gene, CDR1 is SGHVS and CDR2 is FNYEAQ. V was clipped by 4 bases and J by 4 bases; unmatched bases: 4. The CDR3 consists of 14 residues. The CDR3 DNA sequence: TGTGCCAGCAGCTACAGGGGGCTCGGCACTGAAGCTTTCTTT. It yields the protein CASSYRGLGTEAFF.

This chain joins TRBV7-9 and TRBJ2-3, with no clear D. The CDR3 covers 14 residues. The V gene lost 5 bases and the J gene lost 2 bases, with 11 bases spanning the gap. Germline CDR1 SEHNR, CDR2 FQNEAQ (reference sequence). CDR3 sequence: CASSPFGFTDTQYF. The CDR3 DNA sequence: TGTGCCAGCAGCCCGTTTGGCTTCACAGATACGCAGTATTTT.